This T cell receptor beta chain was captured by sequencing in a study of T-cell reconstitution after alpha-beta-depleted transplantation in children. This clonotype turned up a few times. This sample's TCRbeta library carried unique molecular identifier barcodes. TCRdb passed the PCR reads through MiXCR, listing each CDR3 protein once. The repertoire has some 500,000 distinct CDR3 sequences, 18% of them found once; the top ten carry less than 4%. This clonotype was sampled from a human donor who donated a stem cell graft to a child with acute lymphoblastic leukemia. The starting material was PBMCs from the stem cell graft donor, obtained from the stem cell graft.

The CDR3 DNA reads as TGTGCCAGCTCACCACGTACCATAGGGACAGGGGCTCCCGAGCAGTACTTC. Translating gives CASSPRTIGTGAPEQYF. The chain has TRBV18 and TRBJ2-7, with TRBD1 identical over 10 bases. Germline V gives CDR1 KGHSH, CDR2 LQKENI. The CDR3 consists of 17 residues. Germline trimming cut 1 base from V and 6 bases from J; bases unmatched to any gene: 12.